These 26 T cell receptor beta chains were all obtained from the same sample, sequenced in a study of regulatory T cells in long-lasting Graves disease. For TCR beta, libraries came from iRepertoire HTBI primers and Arm-PCR of CDR3 regions. TCRdb recomputed calls from the multiplex PCR reads with MiXCR, one row per CDR3 protein. Here the sample spans 400,000 to 500,000 distinct CDR3 sequences, less than 15% being singletons. The time point denotes: newly diagnosed GD, antithyroid drugs for less than 3 months. Preparation of the TCR library used RNA extracted from PBMCs. This sample was shared with a second study, whose subject was T cells in Graves' hyperthyroidism and ophthalmopathy.

The sample here was peripheral blood mononuclear cells (PBMCs), taken at new diagnosis, from a patient treated with antithyroid drugs. All receptors come from a woman aged 50 to 65 with Graves disease.

This clonotype was detected only a few times. The V call is TRBV29-1, the J call TRBJ2-1, with 7 bases aligning to TRBD2. The end of the DNA fits TRBJ2-5 better, so the J call may be wrong. The CDR3 sequence is 14 residues long. Looked up from germline, CDR1 is SQVTM and CDR2 is ANQGSEA. In DNA form, the CDR3 reads TGCAGCGTTGAACCAGCGGGAAACCGAGAGACCCAGTACTTC. Its protein product is CSVEPAGNRETQYF.

At least ten counts were recorded for this clonotype. The chain combines TRBV27 with TRBJ1-5; no reliable D call. V was trimmed by 5 bases and J by 0 bases, leaving 5 bases between them. Germline V CDR1 and CDR2: MNHEY, SMNVEV (reference sequence). The CDR3 sequence is 13 residues long. The CDR3 DNA follows: TGTGCCAGCAGTCATTATAGCAATCAGCCCCAGCATTTT. It codes for CASSHYSNQPQHF.

The V call is TRBV6-5, the J call TRBJ1-6; 7 positions match TRBD1. This CDR3 has 16 amino acids. Germline V CDR1 and CDR2: MNHEY, SVGAGI. V lost 2 bases to trimming and J lost 5 bases; unmatched junction nucleotides: 6. The CDR3 nucleotides are TGTGCCAGCAGTTACCCACGACAGGGTGATAATTCACCCCTCCACTTT. It codes for CASSYPRQGDNSPLHF.

This clonotype has more than one count but fewer than ten. The chain has TRBV7-9 and TRBJ1-4; D remains unclear. Trimming pared 5 bases from V and 7 bases from J, leaving 17 bases between. CDR3 length equals 15 residues. Germline V lookup: CDR1 SEHNR, CDR2 FQNEAQ (reference sequence). CDR3 loop: CASSTGSGLGEKLFF. CDR3 sequence (DNA): TGTGCCAGCAGCACGGGGTCCGGGCTAGGTGAAAAACTGTTTTTT.

V gene TRBV7-9 combines with J gene TRBJ2-3, with TRBD2 matching 11 bases. The CDR3 length is 17 residues. The germline gives CDR1 SEHNR, CDR2 FQNEAQ (reference sequence). V dropped 2 bases and J dropped 6; count of bases not matched to a gene: 10. In DNA, the CDR3 is TGTGCCAGCAGCTTAACCTCCCGGCCTAGCGGGAGGGATACGCAGTATTTT. This gives the protein CASSLTSRPSGRDTQYF. Combining the CDR3 with reference TRBV7-9 and TRBJ2-3 gives the whole variable domain DTGVSQNPRHKITKRGQNVTFRCDPISEHNRLYWYRQTLGQGPEFLTYFQNEAQLEKSRLLSDRFSAERPKGSFSTLEIQRTEQGDSAMYLCASSLTSRPSGRDTQYFGPGTRLTVL.

This clonotype has a handful of counts. The CDR3 end shows no conserved phenylalanine or tryptophan, and so a read error is likely. V and J are TRBV6-5 and TRBJ1-1; D is uncertain. The CDR3 extends over 15 amino acids. Germline V gene sequence: CDR1 MNHEY, CDR2 SVGAGI. Trimming removed 2 bases from V and 3 bases from J, with 13 bases in between. The CDR3 sequence: CASSYGRAGDTEAFL. The CDR3 DNA sequence: TGTGCCAGCAGTTACGGGAGGGCCGGGGACACTGAAGCTTTCCTT.

The chain couples TRBV10-1 to TRBJ2-1, with 11 bases fitting TRBD2. The junction had 1 base not matched to a gene; V was cut back by 0 bases and J by 6 bases. The germline V gene has CDR1 WNHNN and CDR2 SYGVQD (reference sequence). The CDR3 is 15 amino acids. CDR3 DNA: TGCGCCAGCAGTGAGTCACTAGCGGGAGTCAATGAGCAGTTCTTC. Its translation is CASSESLAGVNEQFF.

The chain is built from TRBV6-1 and TRBJ2-5; 9 bases map to TRBD2. Trimming took 4 bases from V and 1 from J; bases not matched to a gene: 13. Germline CDR1 reads MNHNS; CDR2 reads SASEGT. This CDR3 is 18 amino acids long. As DNA, the CDR3 is TGTGCCAGCAGTGCAGGGGGAGCGGGAGGCCCCTCCCAAGAGACCCAGTACTTC. Translation: CASSAGGAGGPSQETQYF.

Only a few counts were recorded for this clonotype. CDR3 loop: CASSRREGPYEQYF. The CDR3 nucleotides are TGTGCCAGCTCACGGCGGGAGGGTCCCTACGAGCAGTACTTC. The V gene is TRBV18, the J gene TRBJ2-7, with TRBD2 matching 9 bases. The CDR3 has 14 residues. After removal of 4 bases from V and 2 bases from J, the junction contained 3 bases not matched to a gene. Germline CDR1 and CDR2: KGHSH and LQKENI.

This clonotype was picked up a small number of times. J is TRBJ2-7 and V is TRBV27, with 11 bases lining up with TRBD2. The CDR3 loop spans 15 amino acids. Germline V gives CDR1 MNHEY, CDR2 SMNVEV (reference sequence). V gave up 5 bases and J gave up 2 bases; unmatched junction bases: 5. Here the CDR3 reads CASSTVSGRAYEQYF. The CDR3 region has the DNA TGTGCCAGCAGTACTGTTAGCGGGAGGGCCTACGAGCAGTACTTC.

This clonotype was recorded many times. The chain has TRBV6-2 or TRBV6-3 and TRBJ2-3, with D possibly being TRBD1 (6 bases). Looked up from germline, CDR1 is MNHEY and CDR2 is SVGEGT. The length of the CDR3 is 18 residues. V was clipped by 5 bases and J by 2 bases, with 23 bases between them. CDR3 in amino acids: CASSELSTGGIITDTQYF. CDR3 sequence (DNA): TGTGCCAGCAGTGAACTTTCGACAGGCGGAATCATCACAGATACGCAGTATTTT.

The V call is TRBV5-1, the J call TRBJ2-5; 8 bases align to TRBD1. After removal of 3 bases from V and 2 bases from J, the junction contained 3 bases not matched to a gene. This CDR3 contains 14 residues. The germline V gene has CDR1 SGHRS and CDR2 YFSETQ. CDR3 amino acids: CASSWGQAQETQYF. In nucleotides, the CDR3 is TGCGCCAGCAGCTGGGGACAGGCTCAAGAGACCCAGTACTTC.

This clonotype came up many times. The chain recombines TRBV28 with TRBJ1-2; D call uncertain. In germline, CDR1 is MDHEN, CDR2 SYDVKM. The CDR3 spans 12 residues. Deletions cut 3 bases from V and 4 bases from J, with 6 bases between. This CDR3 is CASSLISYGYTF. The CDR3 DNA reads TGTGCCAGCAGTTTGATTAGCTATGGCTACACCTTC.

This clonotype occurred many times. V usage is TRBV30 and J usage is TRBJ2-7, with 13 bases matching TRBD2. There are 16 residues in the CDR3. Trimming at V came to 2 bases and at J to 7 bases, leaving 11 bases not matched to a gene. Per germline, CDR1 GTSNPN and CDR2 SVGIG (reference sequence). The CDR3 spells CAWSFPRTSGRWEQYF. CDR3 in DNA: TGTGCCTGGAGTTTCCCTAGGACTAGCGGGAGATGGGAGCAGTACTTC. Filled out from reference TRBV30 and TRBJ2-7, the complete variable domain reads SQTIHQWPATLVQPVGSPLSLECTVEGTSNPNLYWYRQAAGRGLQLLFYSVGIGQISSEVPQNLSASRPQDRQFILSSKKLLLSDSGFYLCAWSFPRTSGRWEQYFGPGTRLTVT.

There are many counts of this clonotype. The rearrangement links TRBV20-1 to TRBJ2-7; TRBD1 aligns across 7 bases. The trim removed 2 bases at V and 5 bases at J, leaving 3 bases unmatched. This CDR3 has 12 residues. Germline V gene sequence: CDR1 DFQATT, CDR2 SNEGSKA (reference sequence). The CDR3: CSARHDRDEQYF. The DNA for the CDR3 is TGCAGTGCTAGACACGACAGGGACGAGCAGTACTTC.

The gene calls are TRBV6-1 and TRBJ2-7, with TRBD2 identical over 7 bases. In germline, CDR1 is MNHNS, CDR2 SASEGT. The J segment lost 5 bases and the V segment lost 8 bases, leaving 9 bases of the junction unmatched. CDR3 length: 13 amino acids. For the CDR3, the DNA is TGTGCCAGCGGCGCTCGGGAGGTCAACGAGCAGTACTTC. This sequence encodes CASGAREVNEQYF.

In this sample, this clonotype turned up a few times. V gene TRBV30 combines with J gene TRBJ1-5; TRBD1 is a possible D gene (5 bases). The CDR3 runs to 14 residues. Trimming removed 7 bases at V and 1 base at J, with 14 bases between. The germline gives CDR1 GTSNPN, CDR2 SVGIG (reference sequence). CDR3 region: CAYQTGDSNQPQHF. The CDR3 DNA reads TGTGCCTACCAAACAGGAGACAGCAATCAGCCCCAGCATTTT.

There are many counts of this clonotype. The J gene is TRBJ2-1, the V gene TRBV6-9; no reliable D call. This CDR3 is 13 amino acids long. V was shortened by 4 bases and J by 9 bases, with 13 bases between the two germline ends. Looked up from germline, CDR1 is MNHGY and CDR2 is SVAAGI. The chain's CDR3 is CASSSPGSGEQFF. Here the CDR3 DNA reads TGTGCCAGCAGTTCCCCCGGGTCGGGTGAGCAGTTCTTC.

The chain has TRBV28 and TRBJ2-7, with TRBD2 matching over 9 bases. CDR1 is MDHEN, CDR2 SYDVKM, per germline. CDR3 length: 13 amino acids. The CDR3 loop reads CAAQGTSFDEQYF. The CDR3 DNA follows: TGTGCAGCCCAGGGGACTAGCTTCGACGAGCAGTACTTC.

In this sample, this clonotype turned up many times. Relative to the germline gene, one junction end is altered; a read error may explain this. The chain employs TRBV4-1 and TRBJ2-7; 7 bases line up with TRBD2. The germline gives CDR1 MGHRA, CDR2 YSYEKL. The CDR3 contains 13 residues. CDR3 DNA: TGTGCCAGCAGCTTACGGGGGGCCTACGAGCAGTACTTC. Translated, it gives CASSLRGAYEQYF.

This clonotype showed up many times. The V call is TRBV29-1, the J call TRBJ2-7, with 8 bases aligning to TRBD2. J lost 6 bases, V lost 2 bases, and 6 bases had no gene match. From germline, CDR1 is SQVTM and CDR2 ANQGSEA. There are 13 residues in the CDR3. The CDR3 reads CSVEREGPSEQYF. CDR3 DNA: TGCAGCGTTGAACGGGAGGGGCCGTCCGAGCAGTACTTC.

The CDR3 coding sequence is TGTGCCTGGAGTGTAACGGCGAAGGTTGAGCAGTTCTTC. It yields the protein CAWSVTAKVEQFF. The V and J genes are TRBV30 and TRBJ2-1; D is unresolved. Germline CDR1 is GTSNPN and CDR2 is SVGIG (reference sequence). V gave up 0 bases and J gave up 9 bases, with 12 bases separating them. The CDR3 loop spans 13 amino acids. Complete variable domain (other parts from reference TRBV30 and TRBJ2-1): SQTIHQWPATLVQPVGSPLSLECTVEGTSNPNLYWYRQAAGRGLQLLFYSVGIGQISSEVPQNLSASRPQDRQFILSSKKLLLSDSGFYLCAWSVTAKVEQFFGPGTRLTVL.

The chain couples TRBV7-2 to TRBJ2-7; 14 bases fit TRBD2. The CDR3 is 17 amino acids. The germline V gene has CDR1 SGHTA and CDR2 FQGNSA. J was trimmed by 2 bases and V by 1 base; bases with no gene match: 4. The CDR3 nucleotides are TGTGCCAGCAGCTTAGGGGGACTAGCGGGAGTAACCTACGAGCAGTACTTC. Amino acids: CASSLGGLAGVTYEQYF.

This clonotype has a count of ten or more. The chain carries TRBV7-9 and TRBJ2-7, with D perhaps TRBD2 (5 bases). CDR1 SEHNR and CDR2 FQNEAQ come from the germline V gene (reference sequence). The CDR3 sequence is 15 residues long. The V end lost 5 bases, the J end lost 2 bases, and 16 bases lay between the germline ends. The CDR3 nucleotides are TGTGCCAGCAGCCCCTTCAAGCGGCCGACCTACGAGCAGTACTTC. The encoded protein is CASSPFKRPTYEQYF.

There are many counts of this clonotype. An end of the junction does not agree with germline; a read error may underlie this. The rearrangement links TRBV5-1 to TRBJ2-1, with 11 bases that match TRBD2. The CDR3 contains 18 residues. Germline V gene sequence: CDR1 SGHRS, CDR2 YFSETQ. CDR3 sequence reads: CASSLGPLAGGPYNEQFF. In nucleotides, the CDR3 is TGTGCCAGCAGCTTAGGACCCCTAGCGGGAGGTCCCTACAATGAGCAGTTCTTC.

This clonotype has just a few counts. A much larger clone is a single base away; this may be a read error. This chain connects TRBV13 to TRBJ2-1; TRBD2 aligns across 7 bases. The CDR3 totals 15 residues. The V segment lost 4 bases and the J segment 5 bases; nucleotides outside the gene matches: 8. Germline V gene lookup returns CDR1 PRHDT and CDR2 FYEKMQ (reference sequence). The CDR3 DNA reads as TGTGCCAGCAGCTCAGGGTGGCGGGAGAACAATGAGCAGTTCTTC. It codes for CASSSGWRENNEQFF. Full variable domain (remainder filled in from reference TRBV13 and TRBJ2-1): AAGVIQSPRHLIKEKRETATLKCYPIPRHDTVYWYQQGPGQDPQFLISFYEKMQSDKGSIPDRFSAQQFSDYHSELNMSSLELGDSALYFCASSSGWRENNEQFFGPGTRLTVL.